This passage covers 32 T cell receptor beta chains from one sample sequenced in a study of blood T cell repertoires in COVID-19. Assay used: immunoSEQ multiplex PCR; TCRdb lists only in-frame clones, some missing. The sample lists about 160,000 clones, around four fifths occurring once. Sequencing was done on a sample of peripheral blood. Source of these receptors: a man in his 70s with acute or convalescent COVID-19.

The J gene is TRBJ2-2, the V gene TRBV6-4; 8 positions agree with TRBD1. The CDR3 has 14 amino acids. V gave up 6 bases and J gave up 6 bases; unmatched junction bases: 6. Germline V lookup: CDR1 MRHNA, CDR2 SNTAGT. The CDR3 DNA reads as TGTGCCAGCAGGGAGGACAGGGCCTCCGGGGAGCTGTTTTTT. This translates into CASREDRASGELFF.

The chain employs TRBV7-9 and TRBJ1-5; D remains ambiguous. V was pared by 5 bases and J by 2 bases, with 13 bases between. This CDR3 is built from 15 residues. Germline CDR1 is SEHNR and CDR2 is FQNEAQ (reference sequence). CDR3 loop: CASSPALGRNQPQHF. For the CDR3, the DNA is TGTGCCAGCAGCCCCGCTTTGGGCCGCAATCAGCCCCAGCATTTT.

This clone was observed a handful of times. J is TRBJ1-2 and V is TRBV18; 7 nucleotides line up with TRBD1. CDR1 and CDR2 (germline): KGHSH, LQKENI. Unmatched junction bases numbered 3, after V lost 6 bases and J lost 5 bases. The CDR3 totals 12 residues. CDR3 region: CASSETGYGYTF. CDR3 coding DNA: TGTGCCAGCTCTGAGACAGGGTATGGCTACACCTTC.

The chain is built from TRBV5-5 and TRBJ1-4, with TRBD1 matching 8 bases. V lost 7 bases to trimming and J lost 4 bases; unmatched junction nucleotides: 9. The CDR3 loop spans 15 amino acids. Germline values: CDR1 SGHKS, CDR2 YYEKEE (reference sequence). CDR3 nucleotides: TGTGCCAGCCTGCGGCTGGGACAGGATAATGAAAAACTGTTTTTT. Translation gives CASLRLGQDNEKLFF. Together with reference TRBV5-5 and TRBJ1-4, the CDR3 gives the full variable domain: DAGVTQSPTHLIKTRGQQVTLRCSPISGHKSVSWYQQVLGQGPQFIFQYYEKEERGRGNFPDRFSARQFPNYSSELNVNALLLGDSALYLCASLRLGQDNEKLFFGSGTQLSVL.

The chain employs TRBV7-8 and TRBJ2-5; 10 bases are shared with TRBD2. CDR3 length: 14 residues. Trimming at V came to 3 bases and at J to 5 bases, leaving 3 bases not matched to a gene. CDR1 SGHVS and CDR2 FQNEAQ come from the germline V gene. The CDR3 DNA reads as TGTGCCAGCAGCTTGGGGACTAGCGAGGAGACCCAGTACTTC. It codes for CASSLGTSEETQYF.

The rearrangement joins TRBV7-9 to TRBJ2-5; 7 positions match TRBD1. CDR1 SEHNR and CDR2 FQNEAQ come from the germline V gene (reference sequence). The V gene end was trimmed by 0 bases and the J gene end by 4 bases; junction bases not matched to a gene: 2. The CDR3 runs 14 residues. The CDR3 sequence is CASSLAGGGETQYF. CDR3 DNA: TGTGCCAGCAGCTTAGCAGGGGGCGGAGAGACCCAGTACTTC.

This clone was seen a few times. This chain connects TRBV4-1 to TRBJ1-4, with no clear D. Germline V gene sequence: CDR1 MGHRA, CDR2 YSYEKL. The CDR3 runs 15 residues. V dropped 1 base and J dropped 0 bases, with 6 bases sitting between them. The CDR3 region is CASSQGEATNEKLFF. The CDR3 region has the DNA TGCGCCAGCAGCCAAGGAGAAGCAACTAATGAAAAACTGTTTTTT.

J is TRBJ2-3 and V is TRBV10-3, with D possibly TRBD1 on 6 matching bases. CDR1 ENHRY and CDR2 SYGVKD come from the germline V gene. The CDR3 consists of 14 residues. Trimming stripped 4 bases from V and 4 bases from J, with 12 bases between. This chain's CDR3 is CAISARDTSDTQYF. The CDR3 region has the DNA TGTGCCATCAGTGCCCGGGACACCTCAGATACGCAGTATTTT.

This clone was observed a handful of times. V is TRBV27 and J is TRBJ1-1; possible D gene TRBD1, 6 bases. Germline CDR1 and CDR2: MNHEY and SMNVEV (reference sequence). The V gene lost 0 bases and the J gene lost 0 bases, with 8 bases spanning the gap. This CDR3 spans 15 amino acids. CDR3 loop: CASSLSRGLNTEAFF. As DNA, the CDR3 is TGTGCCAGCAGTTTATCGCGGGGGCTGAACACTGAAGCTTTCTTT.

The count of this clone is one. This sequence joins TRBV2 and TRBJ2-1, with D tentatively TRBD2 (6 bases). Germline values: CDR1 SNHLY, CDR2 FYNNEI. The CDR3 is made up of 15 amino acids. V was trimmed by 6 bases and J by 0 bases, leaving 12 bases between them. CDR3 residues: CASSRAGGSYNEQFF. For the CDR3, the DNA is TGTGCCAGCAGCCGAGCGGGCGGCTCCTACAATGAGCAGTTCTTC.

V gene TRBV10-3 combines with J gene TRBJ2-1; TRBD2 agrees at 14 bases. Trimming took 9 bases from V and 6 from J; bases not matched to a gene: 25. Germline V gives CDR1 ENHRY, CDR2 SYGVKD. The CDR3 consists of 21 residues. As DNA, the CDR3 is TGTGCCATAGGGACTAGCGGGGGCCGGGGGACCCCGAGATCTGCAAGCAATGAGCAGTTCTTC. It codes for CAIGTSGGRGTPRSASNEQFF.

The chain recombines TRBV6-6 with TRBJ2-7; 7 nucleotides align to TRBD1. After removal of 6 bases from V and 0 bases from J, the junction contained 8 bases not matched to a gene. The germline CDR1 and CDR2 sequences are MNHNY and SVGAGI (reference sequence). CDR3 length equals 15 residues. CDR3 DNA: TGTGCCAGCAGCCCAGGGGGTTCGAGCTCCTACGAGCAGTACTTC. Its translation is CASSPGGSSSYEQYF.

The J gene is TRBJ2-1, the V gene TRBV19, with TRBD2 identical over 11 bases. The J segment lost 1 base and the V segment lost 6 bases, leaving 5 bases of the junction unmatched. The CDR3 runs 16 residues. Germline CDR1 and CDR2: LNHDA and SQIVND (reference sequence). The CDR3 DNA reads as TGTGCCAGTAGGAATCTAGCGGGGGGATCCTACAATGAGCAGTTCTTC. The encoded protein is CASRNLAGGSYNEQFF.

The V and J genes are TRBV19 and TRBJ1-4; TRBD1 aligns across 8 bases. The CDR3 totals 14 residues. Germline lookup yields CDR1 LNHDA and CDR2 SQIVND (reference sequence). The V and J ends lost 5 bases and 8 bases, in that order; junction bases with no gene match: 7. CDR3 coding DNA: TGTGCCAGTAGTGGTGGCAGGGGGCGAGAAAAACTGTTTTTT. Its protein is CASSGGRGREKLFF.

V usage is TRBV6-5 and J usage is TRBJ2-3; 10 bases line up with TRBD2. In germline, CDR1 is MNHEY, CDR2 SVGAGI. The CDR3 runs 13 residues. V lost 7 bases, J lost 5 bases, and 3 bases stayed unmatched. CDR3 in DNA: TGTGCCAGCAAGGTAGCGGGGGGAGATACGCAGTATTTT. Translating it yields CASKVAGGDTQYF.

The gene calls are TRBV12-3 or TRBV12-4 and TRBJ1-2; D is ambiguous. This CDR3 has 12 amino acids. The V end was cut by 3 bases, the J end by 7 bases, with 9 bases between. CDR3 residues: CASSFGSFGYTF. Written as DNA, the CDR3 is TGTGCCAGCAGTTTTGGCTCGTTTGGCTACACCTTC.

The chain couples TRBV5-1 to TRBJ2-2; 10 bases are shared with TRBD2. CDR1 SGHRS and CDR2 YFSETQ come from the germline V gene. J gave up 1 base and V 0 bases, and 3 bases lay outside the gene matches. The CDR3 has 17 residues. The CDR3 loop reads CASSLGTSGGNTGELFF. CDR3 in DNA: TGCGCCAGCAGCTTGGGGACTAGCGGAGGGAACACCGGGGAGCTGTTTTTT.

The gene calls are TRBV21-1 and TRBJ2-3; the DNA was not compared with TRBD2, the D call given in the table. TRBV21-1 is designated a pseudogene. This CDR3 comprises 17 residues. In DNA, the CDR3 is TGTGCCAGCACCAAAACTAGCGGGAGGTCCAATCCAGATACGCAGTATTTT. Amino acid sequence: CASTKTSGRSNPDTQYF.

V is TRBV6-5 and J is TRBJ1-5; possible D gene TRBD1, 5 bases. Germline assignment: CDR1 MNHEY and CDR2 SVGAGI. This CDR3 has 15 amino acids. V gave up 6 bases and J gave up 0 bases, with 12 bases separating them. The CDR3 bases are TGTGCCAGCAGCCCCGGGGGAAATAGCAATCAGCCCCAGCATTTT. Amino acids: CASSPGGNSNQPQHF.

The CDR3, as DNA: TGTGCCACAGGGTCCGGGACAGCACAAGAGACCCAGTACTTC. Amino acids: CATGSGTAQETQYF. The V and J genes are TRBV24-1 and TRBJ2-5; TRBD1 aligns across 7 bases. The CDR3 totals 14 residues. Germline CDR1 and CDR2: KGHDR and SFDVKD. The V segment lost 10 bases and the J segment 2 bases; nucleotides outside the gene matches: 9.

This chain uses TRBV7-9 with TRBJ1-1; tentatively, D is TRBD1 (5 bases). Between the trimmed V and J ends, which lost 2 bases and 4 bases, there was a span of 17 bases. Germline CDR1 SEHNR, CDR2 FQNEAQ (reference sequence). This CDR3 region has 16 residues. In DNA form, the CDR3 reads TGTGCCAGCAGCTTACCCAGGGCCACATACCTCACTGAAGCTTTCTTT. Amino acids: CASSLPRATYLTEAFF.

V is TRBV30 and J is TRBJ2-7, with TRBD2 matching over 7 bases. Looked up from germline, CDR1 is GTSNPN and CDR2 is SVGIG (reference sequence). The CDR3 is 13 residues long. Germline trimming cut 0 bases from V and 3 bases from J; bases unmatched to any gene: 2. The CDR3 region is CAWSVSGVYEQYF. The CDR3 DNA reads TGTGCCTGGAGTGTAAGCGGGGTCTACGAGCAGTACTTC.

The CDR3 here is CATRGLAGSGELFF. The CDR3 coding sequence is TGTGCCACCAGAGGACTAGCGGGATCCGGGGAGCTGTTTTTT. The chain is built from TRBV15 and TRBJ2-2; 12 positions agree with TRBD2. This CDR3 spans 14 amino acids. Germline lookup yields CDR1 LNHNV and CDR2 YYDKDF (reference sequence). J gave up 6 bases and V 6 bases, and 2 bases lay outside the gene matches.

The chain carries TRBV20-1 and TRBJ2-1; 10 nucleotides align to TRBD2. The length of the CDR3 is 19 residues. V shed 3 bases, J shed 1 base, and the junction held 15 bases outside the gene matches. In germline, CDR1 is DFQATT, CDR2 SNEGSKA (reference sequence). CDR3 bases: TGCAGTGCTAGTGAGGCGCTAGCGGGAGAAGGTTCGTCCTACAATGAGCAGTTCTTC. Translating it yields CSASEALAGEGSSYNEQFF.

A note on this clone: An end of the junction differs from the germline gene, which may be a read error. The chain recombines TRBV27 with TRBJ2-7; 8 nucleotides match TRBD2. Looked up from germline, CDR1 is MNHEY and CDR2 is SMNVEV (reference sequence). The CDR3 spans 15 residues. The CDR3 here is CASSFKAGGSYGQYF. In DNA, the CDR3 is TGTGCCAGCAGTTTCAAGGCGGGAGGTTCCTACGGGCAGTACTTC.

The CDR3 DNA follows: TGTGCCAGCAGCTCGGGACAGCTCACAGATACGCAGTATTTT. This translates into CASSSGQLTDTQYF. The chain links TRBV5-6 to TRBJ2-3; 7 bases match TRBD1. V lost 3 bases to trimming and J lost 2 bases; unmatched junction nucleotides: 3. This CDR3 is built from 14 residues. Germline-derived CDR1 and CDR2 are SGHDT and YYEEEE.

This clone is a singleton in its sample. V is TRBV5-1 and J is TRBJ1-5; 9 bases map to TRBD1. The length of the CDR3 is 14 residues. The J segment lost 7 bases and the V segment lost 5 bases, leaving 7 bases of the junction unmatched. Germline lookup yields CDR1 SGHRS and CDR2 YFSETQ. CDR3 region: CASSTGTGQQPQHF. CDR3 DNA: TGCGCCAGCAGTACCGGGACAGGGCAACAGCCCCAGCATTTT. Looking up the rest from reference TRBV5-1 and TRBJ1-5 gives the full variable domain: KAGVTQTPRYLIKTRGQQVTLSCSPISGHRSVSWYQQTPGQGLQFLFEYFSETQRNKGNFPGRFSGRQFSNSRSEMNVSTLELGDSALYLCASSTGTGQQPQHFGDGTRLSIL.

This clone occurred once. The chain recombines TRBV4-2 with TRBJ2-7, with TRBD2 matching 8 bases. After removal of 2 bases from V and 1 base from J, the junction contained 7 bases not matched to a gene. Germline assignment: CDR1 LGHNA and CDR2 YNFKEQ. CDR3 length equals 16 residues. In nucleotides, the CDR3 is TGTGCCAGCAGCCAACTCGGACTAGCTGAGTCCTACGAGCAGTACTTC. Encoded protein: CASSQLGLAESYEQYF.

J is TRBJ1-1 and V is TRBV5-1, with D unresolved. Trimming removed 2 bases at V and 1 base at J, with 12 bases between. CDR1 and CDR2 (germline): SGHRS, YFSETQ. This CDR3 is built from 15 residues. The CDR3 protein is CASSFSGPENTEAFF. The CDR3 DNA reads TGCGCCAGCAGCTTTTCAGGCCCAGAGAACACTGAAGCTTTCTTT. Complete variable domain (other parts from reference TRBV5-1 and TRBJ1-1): KAGVTQTPRYLIKTRGQQVTLSCSPISGHRSVSWYQQTPGQGLQFLFEYFSETQRNKGNFPGRFSGRQFSNSRSEMNVSTLELGDSALYLCASSFSGPENTEAFFGQGTRLTVV.

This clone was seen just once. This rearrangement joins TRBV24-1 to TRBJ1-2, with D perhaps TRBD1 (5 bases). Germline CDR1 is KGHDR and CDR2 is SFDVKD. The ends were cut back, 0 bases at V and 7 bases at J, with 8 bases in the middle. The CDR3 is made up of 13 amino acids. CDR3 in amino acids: CATSDLYRGGYTF. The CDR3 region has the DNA TGTGCCACCAGTGATTTGTATAGGGGTGGCTACACCTTC.

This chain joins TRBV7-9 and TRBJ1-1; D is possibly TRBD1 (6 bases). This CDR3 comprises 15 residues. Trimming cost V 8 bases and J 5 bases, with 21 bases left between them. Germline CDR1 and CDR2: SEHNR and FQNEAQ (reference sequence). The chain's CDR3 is CASESGRGAPTEAFF. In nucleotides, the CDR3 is TGTGCCAGCGAATCGGGGAGGGGGGCGCCGACTGAAGCTTTCTTT.

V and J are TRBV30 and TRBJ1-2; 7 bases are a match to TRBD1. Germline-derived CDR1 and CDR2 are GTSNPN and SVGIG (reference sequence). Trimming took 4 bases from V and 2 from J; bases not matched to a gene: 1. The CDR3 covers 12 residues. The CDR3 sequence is CAWTGGNYGYTF. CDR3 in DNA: TGTGCCTGGACAGGGGGAAACTATGGCTACACCTTC.